The subject of this entry is one TCR beta chain. Its specific antigen is unknown. It has no much larger one-base neighbor in the sample; base qualities were not kept. This sample is part of a study of blood T cell repertoires in COVID-19 (dated by TCRdb to 2020 to 2021). Turning to the overall study: The collaborator samples originated in the United States, Italy and Spain and spanned the acute and convalescent phases of COVID-19. The prospective study material was composed of cDNA or gDNA derived from T cells, B-cell-depleted T cells, or PBMCs. Deeply sampled blood TCRbeta repertoires from subjects exposed to, actively infected with, or recovered from COVID-19 were included in the dataset. The repertoires were released in a freely available public database intended as a resource for research on the immune response to SARS-CoV-2. Samples were obtained from the ongoing ImmuneRACE study (first 160 participants) and from some 1,200 subjects provided by 6 global collaborators. The sample metadata nearly always contained a de-identified subject ID, COVID-19 status, age in years and sex. Where HLA class I and class II types were available, the types were taken from metadata supplied by the sample provider, not from assay-based typing. General conclusions and limits of the study: The quantity of clinical and demographic metadata differed by source and by participant and was supplied without curation.

Collaborating institutions collected whole blood in K2EDTA tubes following their own protocols. For TCRbeta analysis, collaborator samples were shipped as frozen whole blood, as isolated PBMCs, or as DNA extracted from either sample type. V lost 2 bases and J lost 8 bases; the stretch between them is 15 bases long. The CDR3 measures 14 amino acids from cysteine to phenylalanine. The entry retains the CDR3 DNA only, 42 bases that are in frame from base 1. The germline V gene sets CDR1 to SGHTS and CDR2 to YDEGEE. TCRbeta CDR3 regions were amplified from genomic DNA using the immunoSEQ Assay, a bias-controlled multiplex PCR. The study's own analysis went as follows. Nucleated cell counts per sample were estimated from amplification of reference gene primers within the assay. To quantify the absolute abundance of each unique TCRbeta CDR3 rearrangement, sequence reads were collapsed and filtered. For each sample, productive Simpson clonality was calculated as the square root of Simpson's diversity index across productive rearrangements. Imported from immuneACCESS, the table was reduced by TCRdb to in-frame sequences with V and J called. These copies leave out some clones; in studies compared against another copy, an unresolved V gene accounts for under half, and the cause of the remainder is not known. V, J and clone size reflect that table, while D and trimming were determined from the DNA. The sample table shows 350,000 to 450,000 clones, and more than 75% are seen once. The ten top clones hold about 3% of the sample.

Specimen: peripheral blood. The rearranged segments are TRBV5-8 and TRBJ2-3; TRBD1 is a weak D gene call, 5 bases matching. The receptor's source is a human donor in a cohort sampled during active COVID-19. The CDR3 protein is CASSLIPTGPTQYF. The bases are TGTGCCAGCAGCTTAATCCCCACAGGCCCTACGCAGTATTTT.